Each of the 15 T cell receptor beta chains below was sequenced from the same sample in a study of beta chain bispecific antibodies for T cell cancers. Expansion lasted roughly three days, with either anti-CD3 antibody OKT3 or CD3/CD28 beads. Each CDR3 protein gets one entry after TCRdb re-called the 5' RACE reads with MiXCR. The table records 20,000 to 25,000 distinct CDR3 sequences, just over 2% of them present only once. These receptors' targets are unknown. Findings and caveats of the study: The TRBV12-3 share of total TRBV signal fell more than 98% after anti-TRBV12 rather than anti-CD19 exposure. Normal T cells contributed less of the targeted TRBV signal than the leukemia cells did.

The input for sequencing was healthy donor T cells cultured with leukemia cells, taken from a culture containing a bispecific antibody targeting TCR Vbeta12. The receptor source for this set is a human donor in good health. Some clones in this sample may be carry-over from other donors' samples.

This chain links TRBV5-4 with TRBJ2-5, with D tentatively TRBD1 (6 bases). This CDR3 is 16 amino acids long. Trimming shortened V by 5 bases and J by 5 bases, and 22 bases separated the two germline ends. Germline V gene data show CDR1 as SGHNT and CDR2 as YYREEE (reference sequence). The CDR3 sequence: CASSYQGPGEWETQYF. The DNA of the CDR3 is TGTGCCAGCAGTTATCAGGGGCCTGGGGAATGGGAGACCCAGTACTTC.

This clonotype occurred many times. The J gene is TRBJ1-1, the V gene TRBV10-2; D may be TRBD1 (5 bases). Germline values: CDR1 WSHSY, CDR2 SAAADI. The CDR3 covers 16 residues. V shed 9 bases and J shed 1 base, with 21 bases lying between them. The CDR3 reads CASNGAYNTRNTEAFF. CDR3 DNA: TGCGCCAGTAATGGGGCCTATAATACGCGGAACACTGAAGCTTTCTTT.

V and J are TRBV30 and TRBJ1-2; D unclear. The CDR3 is made up of 11 amino acids. V was trimmed by 0 bases and J by 8 bases, leaving 7 bases between them. CDR1 GTSNPN and CDR2 SVGIG come from the germline V gene (reference sequence). The CDR3 DNA sequence: TGTGCCTGGAGTGTTTCATGGGGCTACACCTTC. Translated, it gives CAWSVSWGYTF. Full variable domain (missing parts from reference TRBV30 and TRBJ1-2): SQTIHQWPATLVQPVGSPLSLECTVEGTSNPNLYWYRQAAGRGLQLLFYSVGIGQISSEVPQNLSASRPQDRQFILSSKKLLLSDSGFYLCAWSVSWGYTFGSGTRLTVV.

This clonotype has ten or more counts. V gene TRBV11-3 combines with J gene TRBJ2-7, with D uncertain. Germline loops: CDR1 SGHNT, CDR2 YENEEA. Trimming took 1 base from V and 7 from J, leaving 11 bases between them. The CDR3 totals 13 residues. The CDR3 DNA is TGTGCCAGCAGCTTAGGAGGTTCGGCAGAGCAGTACTTC. Translating gives CASSLGGSAEQYF.

This clonotype was detected ten times or more. The V call is TRBV11-2, the J call TRBJ2-7, with D maybe TRBD2 (7 bases). CDR1 and CDR2 (germline): SGHAT, FQNNGV. Trimming removed 4 bases at V and 5 bases at J, with 21 bases between. The CDR3 is made up of 16 amino acids. CDR3 nucleotide sequence: TGTGCCAGCAGCTCTCCCGGGGGGCCAGGGGTGGACGAGCAGTACTTC. It encodes CASSSPGGPGVDEQYF.

This clonotype occurred many times. The V gene is TRBV9, the J gene TRBJ2-7; maybe TRBD1 (5 bases). Deletions cut 4 bases from V and 2 bases from J, with 13 bases between. This CDR3 has 14 residues. The germline gives CDR1 SGDLS, CDR2 YYNGEE. The CDR3 protein is CASSIGDGAYEQYF. CDR3 bases: TGTGCCAGCAGCATAGGGGATGGGGCCTACGAGCAGTACTTC. Supplemented by reference TRBV9 and TRBJ2-7, the full variable domain reads DSGVTQTPKHLITATGQRVTLRCSPRSGDLSVYWYQQSLDQGLQFLIQYYNGEERAKGNILERFSAQQFPDLHSELNLSSLELGDSALYFCASSIGDGAYEQYFGPGTRLTVT.

This clonotype is medium-sized (0.01 to 0.1%) in the sample. This chain connects TRBV27 to TRBJ2-2, with D possibly being TRBD1 (6 bases). Between the trimmed V and J ends, which lost 6 bases and 6 bases, there was a span of 11 bases. This CDR3 is built from 13 residues. Germline CDR1 MNHEY, CDR2 SMNVEV (reference sequence). Here the CDR3 reads CASRTQGPGELFF. The CDR3 DNA follows: TGTGCCAGCAGAACCCAGGGGCCCGGGGAGCTGTTTTTT.

This clonotype has at least ten counts. The J gene is TRBJ1-1, the V gene TRBV10-3; D unresolved. Germline V CDR1 and CDR2: ENHRY, SYGVKD. This CDR3 has 14 amino acids. Trimming cost V 2 bases and J 1 base, with 8 bases left between them. The CDR3 region is CAISEDVRNTEAFF. DNA for the CDR3: TGTGCCATCAGTGAGGACGTTCGGAACACTGAAGCTTTCTTT.

The sample holds many counts of this clonotype. The chain joins TRBV11-3 to TRBJ2-3, with D perhaps matching TRBD2 (5 bases). Germline-derived CDR1 and CDR2 are SGHNT and YENEEA. The CDR3 length is 13 residues. V was clipped by 0 bases and J by 6 bases, with 7 bases between them. CDR3: CASSLERGDTQYF. The CDR3 bases are TGTGCCAGCAGCTTAGAAAGAGGGGATACGCAGTATTTT. The whole variable domain, remainder taken from reference TRBV11-3 and TRBJ2-3, is EAGVVQSPRYKIIEKKQPVAFWCNPISGHNTLYWYLQNLGQGPELLIRYENEEAVDDSQLPKDRFSAERLKGVDSTLKIQPAELGDSAVYLCASSLERGDTQYFGPGTRLTVL.

This clonotype was seen many times. This chain links TRBV6-5 with TRBJ1-1; 10 bases are shared with TRBD1. The ends lost 6 bases at V and 4 bases at J; junction bases unmatched: 5. Per the germline V gene, CDR1 is MNHEY and CDR2 is SVGAGI. The CDR3 consists of 14 residues. The CDR3 is CASRLTGGTTEAFF. Here the CDR3 DNA reads TGTGCCAGCAGACTGACAGGGGGCACCACTGAAGCTTTCTTT.

In its sample, this clonotype is medium-sized. The rearrangement joins TRBV20-1 to TRBJ2-7, with 8 bases aligning to TRBD1. Trimming cost V 0 bases and J 3 bases; bases outside gene matches: 10. Germline CDR1 is DFQATT and CDR2 is SNEGSKA (reference sequence). The CDR3 has 16 residues. In DNA form, the CDR3 reads TGCAGTGCTAGAGACTTACTGGGACAGGAACTCTACGAGCAGTACTTC. It codes for CSARDLLGQELYEQYF.

This clonotype occurred many times. The J gene is TRBJ1-1, the V gene TRBV5-1; D gene unclear. The CDR3 is 14 amino acids. Germline assignment: CDR1 SGHRS and CDR2 YFSETQ. Deletions cut 0 bases from V and 1 base from J, with 7 bases between. The CDR3 protein is CASSLAPENTEAFF. The DNA of the CDR3 is TGCGCCAGCAGCTTGGCCCCGGAGAACACTGAAGCTTTCTTT. Variable domain in full (rest from reference TRBV5-1 and TRBJ1-1): KAGVTQTPRYLIKTRGQQVTLSCSPISGHRSVSWYQQTPGQGLQFLFEYFSETQRNKGNFPGRFSGRQFSNSRSEMNVSTLELGDSALYLCASSLAPENTEAFFGQGTRLTVV.

Many counts were recorded for this clonotype. This chain links TRBV5-6 with TRBJ2-2; 8 positions match TRBD2. Germline values: CDR1 SGHDT, CDR2 YYEEEE. The CDR3 runs to 15 residues. V gave up 0 bases and J gave up 4 bases; unmatched junction bases: 2. The CDR3 loop reads CASSLVAGGTGELFF. For the CDR3, the DNA is TGTGCCAGCAGCTTGGTTGCGGGGGGCACCGGGGAGCTGTTTTTT.

This clonotype was observed at least ten times. The chain employs TRBV5-1 and TRBJ2-1, with 8 bases fitting TRBD1. J was trimmed by 8 bases and V by 5 bases; bases with no gene match: 15. This CDR3 is 16 amino acids long. Germline CDR1 and CDR2: SGHRS and YFSETQ. The CDR3 region has the DNA TGCGCCAGCAGTATGGGGCAGGGGGCCCCCCTCGATGAGCAGTTCTTC. It translates to CASSMGQGAPLDEQFF.

This clonotype has a count of ten or more. This chain links TRBV7-9 with TRBJ2-7; 7 bases match TRBD2. This CDR3 spans 15 amino acids. The germline CDR1 and CDR2 sequences are SEHNR and FQNEAQ (reference sequence). Trimming took 5 bases from V and 3 from J; bases not matched to a gene: 10. For the CDR3, the DNA is TGTGCCAGCAGCCATCCGGGACTAAACGTCTACGAGCAGTACTTC. Translating gives CASSHPGLNVYEQYF.